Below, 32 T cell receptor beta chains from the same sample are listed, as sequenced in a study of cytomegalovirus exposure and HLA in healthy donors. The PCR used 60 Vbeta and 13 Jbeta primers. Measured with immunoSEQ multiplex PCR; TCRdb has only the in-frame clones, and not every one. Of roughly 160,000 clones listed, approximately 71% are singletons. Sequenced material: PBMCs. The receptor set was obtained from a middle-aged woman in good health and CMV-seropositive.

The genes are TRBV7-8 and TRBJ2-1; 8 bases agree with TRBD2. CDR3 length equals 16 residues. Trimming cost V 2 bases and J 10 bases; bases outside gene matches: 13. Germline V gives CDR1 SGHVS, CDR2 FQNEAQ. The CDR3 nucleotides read TGTGCCAGCAGCTTATTTCGAGACGGGAGGGTCGGGGAGCAGTTCTTC. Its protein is CASSLFRDGRVGEQFF. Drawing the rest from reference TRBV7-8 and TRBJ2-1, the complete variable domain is GAGVSQSPRYKVAKRGQDVALRCDPISGHVSLFWYQQALGQGPEFLTYFQNEAQLDKSGLPSDRFFAERPEGSVSTLKIQRTQQEDSAVYLCASSLFRDGRVGEQFFGPGTRLTVL.

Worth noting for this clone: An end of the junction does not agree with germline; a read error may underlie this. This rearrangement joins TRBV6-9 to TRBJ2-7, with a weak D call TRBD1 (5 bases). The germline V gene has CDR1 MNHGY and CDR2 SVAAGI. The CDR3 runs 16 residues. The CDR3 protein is CASSYLPDNPVYGQYF. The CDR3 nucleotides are TGTGCCAGCAGTTATTTACCGGACAACCCGGTGTACGGGCAGTACTTC.

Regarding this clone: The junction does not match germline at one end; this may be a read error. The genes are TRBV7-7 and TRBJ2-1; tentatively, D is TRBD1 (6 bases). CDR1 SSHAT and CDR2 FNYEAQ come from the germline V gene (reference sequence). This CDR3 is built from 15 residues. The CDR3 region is CASSSGLGHYNEQFF. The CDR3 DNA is TGTGCTAGCAGCTCCGGGTTGGGACATTACAATGAGCAGTTCTTC.

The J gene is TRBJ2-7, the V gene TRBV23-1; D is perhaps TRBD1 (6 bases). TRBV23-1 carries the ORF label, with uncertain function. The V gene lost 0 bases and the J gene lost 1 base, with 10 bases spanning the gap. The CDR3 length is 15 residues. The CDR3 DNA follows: TGCGCCAGCAGTCAATCTACAGGGAGTTCCTACGAGCAGTACTTC. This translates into CASSQSTGSSYEQYF.

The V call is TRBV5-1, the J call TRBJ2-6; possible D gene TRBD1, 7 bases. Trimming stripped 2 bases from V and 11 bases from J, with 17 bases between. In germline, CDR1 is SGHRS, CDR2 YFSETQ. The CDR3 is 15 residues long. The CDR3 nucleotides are TGCGCCAGCAGCTTCCGACCAGGGGGGCCGGACGTCCTGACTTTC. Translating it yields CASSFRPGGPDVLTF.

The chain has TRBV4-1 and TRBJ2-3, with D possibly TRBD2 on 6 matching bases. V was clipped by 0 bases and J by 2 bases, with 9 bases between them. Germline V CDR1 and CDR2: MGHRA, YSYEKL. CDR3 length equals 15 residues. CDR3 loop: CASSQEGLDTDTQYF. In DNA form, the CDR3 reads TGCGCCAGCAGCCAAGAGGGACTCGACACAGATACGCAGTATTTT.

CDR3 in DNA: TGCGCCAGCAGGACAGATAGCAATCAGCCCCAGCATTTT. This encodes CASRTDSNQPQHF. The chain links TRBV5-1 to TRBJ1-5; D is possibly TRBD1 (5 bases). V gave up 5 bases and J gave up 0 bases, with 6 bases separating them. The length of the CDR3 is 13 residues. CDR1 SGHRS and CDR2 YFSETQ come from the germline V gene.

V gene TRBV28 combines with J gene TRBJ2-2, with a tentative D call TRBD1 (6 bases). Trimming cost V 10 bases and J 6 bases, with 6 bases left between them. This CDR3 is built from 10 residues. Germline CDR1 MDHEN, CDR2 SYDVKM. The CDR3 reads CATGAGELFF. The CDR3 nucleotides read TGTGCCACAGGGGCCGGGGAGCTGTTTTTT.

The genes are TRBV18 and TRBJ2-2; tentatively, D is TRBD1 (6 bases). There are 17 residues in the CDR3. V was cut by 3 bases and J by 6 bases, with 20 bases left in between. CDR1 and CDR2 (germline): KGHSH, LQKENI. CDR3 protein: CASSPYRYEQGAGELFF. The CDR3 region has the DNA TGTGCCAGCTCACCTTATCGATATGAACAGGGCGCCGGGGAGCTGTTTTTT.

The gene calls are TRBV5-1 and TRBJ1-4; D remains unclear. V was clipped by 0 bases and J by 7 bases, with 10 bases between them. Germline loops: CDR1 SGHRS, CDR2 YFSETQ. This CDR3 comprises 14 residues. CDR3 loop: CASSLGGSREKLFF. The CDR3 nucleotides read TGCGCCAGCAGCTTGGGAGGGTCTCGTGAAAAACTGTTTTTT.

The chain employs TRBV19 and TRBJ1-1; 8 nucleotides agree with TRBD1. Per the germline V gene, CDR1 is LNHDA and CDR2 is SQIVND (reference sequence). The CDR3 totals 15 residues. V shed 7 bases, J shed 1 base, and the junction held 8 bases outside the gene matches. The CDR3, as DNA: TGTGCCAGTACCTCGCAGGGGGCGTCGAACACTGAAGCTTTCTTT. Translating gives CASTSQGASNTEAFF.

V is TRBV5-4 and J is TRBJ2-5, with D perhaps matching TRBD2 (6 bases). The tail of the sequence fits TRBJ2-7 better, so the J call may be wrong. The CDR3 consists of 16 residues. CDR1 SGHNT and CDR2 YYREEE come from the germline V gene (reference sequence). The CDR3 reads CASSPPQWREPYEQYF. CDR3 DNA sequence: TGTGCCAGCAGCCCCCCCCAGTGGCGGGAACCCTACGAGCAGTACTTC.

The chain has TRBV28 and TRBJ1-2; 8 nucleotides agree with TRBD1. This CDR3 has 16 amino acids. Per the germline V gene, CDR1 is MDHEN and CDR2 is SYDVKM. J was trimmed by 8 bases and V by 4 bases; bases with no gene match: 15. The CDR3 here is CASSSAGTGRIGGYTF. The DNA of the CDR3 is TGTGCCAGCAGTTCCGCCGGGACAGGAAGAATTGGGGGCTACACCTTC.

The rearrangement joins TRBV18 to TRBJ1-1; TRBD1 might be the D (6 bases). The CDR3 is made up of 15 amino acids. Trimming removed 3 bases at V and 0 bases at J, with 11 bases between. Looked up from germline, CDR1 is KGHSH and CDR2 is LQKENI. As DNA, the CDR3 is TGTGCCAGCTCACCGCTCCAGGGGTTGAACACTGAAGCTTTCTTT. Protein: CASSPLQGLNTEAFF.

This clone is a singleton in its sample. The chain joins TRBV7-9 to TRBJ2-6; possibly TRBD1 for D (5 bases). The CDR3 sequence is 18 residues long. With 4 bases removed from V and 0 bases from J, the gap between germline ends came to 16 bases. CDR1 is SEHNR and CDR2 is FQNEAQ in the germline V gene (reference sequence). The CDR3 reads CASSWNRRASSGANVLTF. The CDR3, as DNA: TGTGCCAGCAGCTGGAATCGCAGGGCGAGCTCTGGGGCCAACGTCCTGACTTTC. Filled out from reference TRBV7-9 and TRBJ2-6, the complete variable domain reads DTGVSQNPRHKITKRGQNVTFRCDPISEHNRLYWYRQTLGQGPEFLTYFQNEAQLEKSRLLSDRFSAERPKGSFSTLEIQRTEQGDSAMYLCASSWNRRASSGANVLTFGAGSRLTVL.

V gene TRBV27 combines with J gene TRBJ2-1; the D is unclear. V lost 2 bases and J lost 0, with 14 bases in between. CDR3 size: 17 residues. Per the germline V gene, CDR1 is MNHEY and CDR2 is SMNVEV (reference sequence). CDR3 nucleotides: TGTGCCAGCAGTTTAAGTGGGCAGTTTCTCTCCTACAATGAGCAGTTCTTC. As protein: CASSLSGQFLSYNEQFF.

CDR3 loop: CASSQDNSRAYEQYF. CDR3 nucleotide sequence: TGCGCCAGCAGCCAAGATAACTCCAGGGCCTACGAGCAGTACTTC. V usage is TRBV4-3 and J usage is TRBJ2-5; D might be TRBD1 (5 bases). Gene TRBJ2-7 matches the end of the DNA better, so the J call may be wrong. The CDR3 contains 15 residues. Looked up from germline, CDR1 is LGHNA and CDR2 is YSLEER.

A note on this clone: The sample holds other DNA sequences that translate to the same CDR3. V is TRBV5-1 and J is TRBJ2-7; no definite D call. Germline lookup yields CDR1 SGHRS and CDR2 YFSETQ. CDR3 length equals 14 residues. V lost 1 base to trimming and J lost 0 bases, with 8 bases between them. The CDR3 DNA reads TGCGCCAGCAGCTTGATGGGCAGCTCCTACGAGCAGTACTTC. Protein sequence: CASSLMGSSYEQYF.

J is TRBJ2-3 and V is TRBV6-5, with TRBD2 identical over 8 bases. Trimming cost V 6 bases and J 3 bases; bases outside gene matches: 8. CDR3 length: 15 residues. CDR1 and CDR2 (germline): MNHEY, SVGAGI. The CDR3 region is CASSIAGGRTDTQYF. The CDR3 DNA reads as TGTGCCAGCAGCATTGCGGGAGGTCGTACAGATACGCAGTATTTT.

In nucleotides, the CDR3 is TGTGCCAGCAGTGAACAGGGACTGAACACCGGGGAGCTGTTTTTT. Translated, it gives CASSEQGLNTGELFF. J is TRBJ2-2 and V is TRBV2; the D gene is possibly TRBD2 (6 bases). The CDR3 runs to 15 residues. V gave up 2 bases and J gave up 1 base, with 8 bases separating them. Germline-derived CDR1 and CDR2 are SNHLY and FYNNEI.

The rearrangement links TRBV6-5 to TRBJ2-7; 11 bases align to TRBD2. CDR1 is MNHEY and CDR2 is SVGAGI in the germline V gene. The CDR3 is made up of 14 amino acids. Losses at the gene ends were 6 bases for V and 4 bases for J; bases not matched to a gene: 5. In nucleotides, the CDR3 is TGTGCCAGCAGAGAACTAGCGGGAGCTTACGAGCAGTACTTC. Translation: CASRELAGAYEQYF.

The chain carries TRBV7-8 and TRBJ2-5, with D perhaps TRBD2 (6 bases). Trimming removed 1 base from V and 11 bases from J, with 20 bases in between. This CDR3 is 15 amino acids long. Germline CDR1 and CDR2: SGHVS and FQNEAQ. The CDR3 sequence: CASSLGGGATGEQYF. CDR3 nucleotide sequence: TGTGCCAGCAGCTTAGGGGGCGGGGCAACGGGGGAGCAGTACTTC.

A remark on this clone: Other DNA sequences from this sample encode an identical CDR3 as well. CDR3 DNA sequence: TGTGCCAGCAGCTTACGTACAGGGGGCTACGAGCAGTACTTC. Its protein product is CASSLRTGGYEQYF. The chain recombines TRBV7-9 with TRBJ2-7; 8 bases agree with TRBD1. CDR3 length equals 14 residues. With 2 bases clipped from V and 3 bases from J, the junction kept 3 bases outside the gene matches. Germline CDR1 is SEHNR and CDR2 is FQNEAQ (reference sequence).

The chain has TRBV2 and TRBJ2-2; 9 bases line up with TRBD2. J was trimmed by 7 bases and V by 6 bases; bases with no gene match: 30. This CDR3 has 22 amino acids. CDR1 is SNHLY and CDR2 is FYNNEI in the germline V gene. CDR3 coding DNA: TGTGCCAGCAGGGAAACTTTTGCGGGAGGGCCCCCACGCGTCGCTTCGGTCGGGGAGCTGTTTTTT. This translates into CASRETFAGGPPRVASVGELFF.

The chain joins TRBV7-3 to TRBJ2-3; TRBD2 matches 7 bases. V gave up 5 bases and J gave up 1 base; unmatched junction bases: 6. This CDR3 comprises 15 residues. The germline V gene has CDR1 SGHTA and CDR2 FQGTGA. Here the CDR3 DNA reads TGTGCCAGCAGCCGGAATCTAGCGGGCACAGATACGCAGTATTTT. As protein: CASSRNLAGTDTQYF.

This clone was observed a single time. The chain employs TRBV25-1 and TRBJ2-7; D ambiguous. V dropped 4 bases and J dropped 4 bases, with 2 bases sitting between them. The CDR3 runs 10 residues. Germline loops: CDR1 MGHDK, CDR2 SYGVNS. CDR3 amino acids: CASSAYEQYF. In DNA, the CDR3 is TGTGCCAGCAGTGCTTACGAGCAGTACTTC.

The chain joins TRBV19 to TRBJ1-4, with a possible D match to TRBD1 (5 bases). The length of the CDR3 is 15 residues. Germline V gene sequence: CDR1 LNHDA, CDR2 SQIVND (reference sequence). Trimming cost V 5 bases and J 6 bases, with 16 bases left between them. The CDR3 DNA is TGTGCCAGTAGTGCCATGGCCACGGGGGATGAAAAACTGTTTTTT. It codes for CASSAMATGDEKLFF. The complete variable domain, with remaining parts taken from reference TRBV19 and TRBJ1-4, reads DGGITQSPKYLFRKEGQNVTLSCEQNLNHDAMYWYRQDPGQGLRLIYYSQIVNDFQKGDIAEGYSVSREKKESFPLTVTSAQKNPTAFYLCASSAMATGDEKLFFGSGTQLSVL.

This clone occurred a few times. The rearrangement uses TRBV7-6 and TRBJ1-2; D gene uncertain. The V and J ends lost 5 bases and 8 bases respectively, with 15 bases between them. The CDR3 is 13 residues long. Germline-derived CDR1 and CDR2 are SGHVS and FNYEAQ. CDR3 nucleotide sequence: TGTGCCAGCAGCCTCCCGGGAGGTTGGGGCTACACCTTC. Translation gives CASSLPGGWGYTF. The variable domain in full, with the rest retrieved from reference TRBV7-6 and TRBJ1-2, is GAGVSQSPRYKVTKRGQDVALRCDPISGHVSLYWYRQALGQGPEFLTYFNYEAQQDKSGLPNDRFSAERPEGSISTLTIQRTEQRDSAMYRCASSLPGGWGYTFGSGTRLTVV.

The CDR3 loop is CASSPGPPEETQYF. The CDR3 bases are TGTGCCAGCTCACCAGGGCCCCCAGAAGAGACCCAGTACTTC. The chain combines TRBV18 with TRBJ2-5; D remains unclear. Germline-derived CDR1 and CDR2 are KGHSH and LQKENI. The CDR3 contains 14 residues. V gave up 2 bases and J gave up 3 bases, with 10 bases separating them.

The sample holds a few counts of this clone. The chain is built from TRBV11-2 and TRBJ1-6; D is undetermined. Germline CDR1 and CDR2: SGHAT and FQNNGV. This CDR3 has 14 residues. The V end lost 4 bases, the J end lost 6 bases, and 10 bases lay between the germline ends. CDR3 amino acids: CASSSDISNSPLHF. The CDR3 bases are TGTGCCAGCAGCTCCGACATAAGTAATTCACCCCTCCACTTT.

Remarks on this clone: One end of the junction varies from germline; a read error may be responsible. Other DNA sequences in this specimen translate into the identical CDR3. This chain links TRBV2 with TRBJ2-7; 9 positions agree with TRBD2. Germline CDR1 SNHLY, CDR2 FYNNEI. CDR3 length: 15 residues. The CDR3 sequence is CASRDRGLASYEQYF. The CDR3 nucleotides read TGTGCCAGCAGGGACCGGGGACTAGCATCCTACGAGCAGTACTTT.

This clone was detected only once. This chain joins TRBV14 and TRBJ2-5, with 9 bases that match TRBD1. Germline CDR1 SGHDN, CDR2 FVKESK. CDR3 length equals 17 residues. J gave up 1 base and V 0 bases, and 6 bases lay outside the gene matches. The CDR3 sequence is CASSQEIGTGTQETQYF. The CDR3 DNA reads TGTGCCAGCAGCCAAGAAATCGGGACAGGGACCCAAGAGACCCAGTACTTC. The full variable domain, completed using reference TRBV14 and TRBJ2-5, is EAGVTQFPSHSVIEKGQTVTLRCDPISGHDNLYWYRRVMGKEIKFLLHFVKESKQDESGMPNNRFLAERTGGTYSTLKVQPAELEDSGVYFCASSQEIGTGTQETQYFGPGTRLLVL.